These T cell receptor beta chains were read from a single sample in a study of Ad26.COV2.S vaccination and SARS-CoV-2 variants. Only in-frame clones appear in the TCRdb table, and some are missing; sequencing was by immunoSEQ multiplex PCR. The table shows hundreds of thousands of clones, with 80% to 90% occurring only once. The input for sequencing was peripheral blood, taken in a trial of Ad26.COV2.S vaccine versus placebo. All receptors come from a person aged 18-60 years who received the Ad26.COV2.S COVID-19 vaccine or a placebo. Both conserved end residues are part of each CDR3. Fields, in order: clone size, J gene, V gene, D gene, CDR3 protein, CDR3 DNA. The D gene is left open where the match is weak. The size of a clone is reported for some rows only, either as once, few or many, or as a class for expanded clones.

few	TRBJ1-1	TRBV5-1	TRBD1	CASSDPQGKNTEAFF	TGCGCCAGCAGCGACCCACAGGGGAAGAACACTGAAGCTTTCTTT
NA	TRBJ2-5	TRBV29-1	TRBD2	CSVETSGPQETQYF	TGCAGCGTTGAAACTAGCGGGCCCCAAGAGACCCAGTACTTC
NA	TRBJ1-1	TRBV30	NA	CAFGVIEAFF	TGTGCCTTCGGGGTAATTGAAGCTTTCTTT
once	TRBJ1-5	TRBV2	TRBD1	CASSEAGQERPQHF	TGTGCCAGCAGTGAAGCGGGACAGGAGCGGCCCCAGCATTTT
NA	TRBJ1-1	TRBV5-1	NA	CASSLEGMVAFF	TGCGCCAGCAGCTTGGAGGGGATGGTAGCTTTCTTT
NA	TRBJ2-5	TRBV2	NA	CASRGTVQTQYF	TGTGCCAGCAGGGGGACTGTGCAGACCCAGTACTTC
NA	TRBJ1-2	TRBV27	NA	CASSFTRASANGYTF	TGTGCCAGCAGTTTTACCAGGGCTTCCGCTAATGGCTACACCTTC
NA	TRBJ1-5	TRBV3-1/TRBV3-2	NA	CASSQGGDQPQHF	TGTGCCAGCAGCCAAGGGGGCGACCAGCCCCAGCATTTT
NA	TRBJ2-7	TRBV3-1/TRBV3-2	NA	CASSQAAGIDEQYF	TGTGCCAGCAGCCAAGCGGCAGGGATCGACGAGCAGTACTTC
NA	TRBJ2-3	TRBV6-5	NA	CASREGDTQYF	TGTGCCAGCAGGGAGGGGGATACGCAGTATTTT
NA	TRBJ1-2	TRBV5-4	NA	CASSFPRDNYGYTF	TGTGCCAGCAGCTTCCCCCGGGACAACTATGGCTACACCTTC
NA	TRBJ2-2	TRBV3-1/TRBV3-2	TRBD2	CASRILAGDTGELFF	TGTGCCAGCAGGATACTAGCGGGGGACACCGGGGAGCTGTTTTTT
NA	TRBJ2-2	TRBV4-3	NA	CASSQARAGELFF	TGCGCCAGCAGTCAAGCCAGGGCCGGGGAGCTGTTTTTT
NA	TRBJ2-7	TRBV7-9	NA	CASSLGQGNEQYF	TGTGCCAGCAGCTTAGGGCAGGGCAACGAGCAGTACTTC
once	TRBJ1-1	TRBV7-9	NA	CASSETGQFTEAFF	TGTGCCAGCAGCGAAACAGGACAGTTCACTGAAGCTTTCTTT
NA	TRBJ2-2	TRBV7-2	NA	CASSLMGAGELFF	TGTGCCAGCAGCTTAATGGGGGCCGGGGAGCTGTTTTTT
NA	TRBJ2-4	TRBV21-1	NA	CASFGKVAKNIQYF	TGTGCCAGCTTCGGGAAAGTAGCCAAAAACATTCAGTACTTC
NA	TRBJ1-3	TRBV2	TRBD1	CASSAMDRASGNTIYF	TGTGCCAGCAGTGCCATGGACAGGGCCTCTGGAAACACCATATATTTT
NA	TRBJ1-5	TRBV12-5	NA	CASGLVGNQPQHF	TGTGCTAGTGGTTTGGTGGGGAATCAGCCCCAGCATTTT
NA	TRBJ1-1	TRBV18	NA	CASSPFGPRTEAFF	TGTGCCAGCTCACCATTTGGCCCCCGGACTGAAGCTTTCTTT
once	TRBJ1-1	TRBV6-1	TRBD1	CASSDQTGGNTEAFF	TGTGCCAGCAGTGACCAGACAGGGGGCAACACTGAAGCTTTCTTT
few	TRBJ2-7	TRBV6-5	NA	CASSYRDLGGWEQYF	TGTGCCAGCAGTTACAGGGACCTCGGGGGCTGGGAGCAGTACTTC
NA	TRBJ1-1	TRBV19	NA	CASSSSTGTEAFF	TGTGCCAGTAGTTCATCGACGGGGACTGAAGCTTTCTTT
NA	TRBJ2-1	TRBV7-9	TRBD1	CASIQQGDFNEQFF	TGTGCCAGCATCCAACAGGGGGATTTCAATGAGCAGTTCTTC
NA	TRBJ2-1	TRBV5-4	NA	CASSLASRAPGEQFF	TGTGCCAGCAGCTTGGCCTCCAGGGCCCCGGGTGAGCAGTTCTTC
NA	TRBJ2-7	TRBV5-8	TRBD1	CASSLGTGNLYEQYF	TGTGCCAGCAGCCTAGGGACAGGGAATCTCTACGAGCAGTACTTC
NA	TRBJ2-1	TRBV24-1	TRBD2	CATSGLAGNEQFF	TGTGCCACCAGTGGTCTAGCGGGCAATGAGCAGTTCTTC
NA	TRBJ2-7	TRBV19	NA	CASTPTSLGGYEQYF	TGTGCCAGTACTCCTACTAGTCTAGGGGGCTACGAGCAGTACTTC
NA	TRBJ2-5	TRBV5-1	NA	CASSLGMRTETQYF	TGCGCCAGCAGCTTGGGGATGCGAACGGAGACCCAGTACTTC
few	TRBJ1-5	TRBV2	NA	CASSVSGNQPQHF	TGTGCCAGCAGTGTCTCAGGTAATCAGCCCCAGCATTTT
NA	TRBJ1-4	TRBV6-5	NA	CASSSGSTNEKLFF	TGTGCCAGCAGTTCGGGGTCAACTAATGAAAAACTGTTTTTT
NA	TRBJ2-3	TRBV5-1	TRBD2	CASSRTGLAGDTDTQYF	TGCGCCAGCAGCCGTACAGGACTAGCGGGAGACACAGATACGCAGTATTTT
NA	TRBJ2-5	TRBV3-1/TRBV3-2	TRBD2	CASSQGGGEETQYF	TGTGCCAGCAGCCAAGGTGGGGGGGAAGAGACCCAGTACTTC
NA	TRBJ2-7	TRBV2	TRBD2	CASGAVTSGSEQYF	TGTGCCAGCGGGGCTGTGACTAGCGGCTCCGAGCAGTACTTC
NA	TRBJ2-7	TRBV27	NA	CASSLGAASYEQYF	TGTGCCAGCAGTTTAGGGGCAGCTTCCTACGAGCAGTACTTC
NA	TRBJ2-3	TRBV7-2	NA	CASSPFTDTQYF	TGTGCCAGCTCGCCGTTCACAGATACGCAGTATTTT
once	TRBJ2-5	TRBV5-8	TRBD2	CASSLALREGPGTQYF	TGTGCCAGCAGCTTGGCTTTGCGGGAGGGCCCCGGGACCCAGTACTTC
NA	TRBJ1-1	TRBV6-5	NA	CASIWGGMDTEAFF	TGTGCCAGCATTTGGGGGGGCATGGACACTGAAGCTTTCTTT
once	TRBJ2-7	TRBV6-5	TRBD1	CASRARDRDYF	TGTGCCAGCAGGGCCAGGGACAGGGACTACTTC
few	TRBJ1-5	TRBV3-1/TRBV3-2	TRBD1	CASSQTGTGVNQPQHF	TGTGCCAGCAGCCAAACCGGGACAGGCGTCAATCAGCCCCAGCATTTT
NA	TRBJ1-5	TRBV20-1	NA	CSAGVGSNQPQHF	TGCAGTGCTGGTGTGGGTAGCAATCAGCCCCAGCATTTT
NA	TRBJ1-1	TRBV18	TRBD1	CASSPRTGGNTEAFF	TGTGCCAGCTCACCGAGGACAGGGGGGAACACTGAAGCTTTCTTT
NA	TRBJ2-3	TRBV7-2	TRBD2	CASSQGTSGRRKQYF	TGTGCCAGCAGCCAAGGGACTAGCGGGAGACGGAAGCAGTATTTT
NA	TRBJ1-1	TRBV7-2	NA	CASSLERRLEAFF	TGTGCCAGCAGCTTAGAACGGCGGCTTGAAGCTTTCTTT
NA	TRBJ2-1	TRBV5-4	TRBD2	CASTGTSGSSYNEQFF	TGTGCCAGCACCGGGACTAGCGGCAGCTCCTACAATGAGCAGTTCTTC
NA	TRBJ1-4	TRBV30	TRBD1	CACHGTGDLHPNEKLFF	TGTGCCTGTCACGGGACAGGCGACCTCCATCCTAATGAAAAACTGTTTTTT
NA	TRBJ2-7	TRBV19	NA	CASSMELPYEQYF	TGTGCCAGTAGTATGGAGCTTCCCTACGAGCAGTACTTC
NA	TRBJ1-5	TRBV6-5	NA	CASSYRATSQPQHF	TGTGCCAGCAGTTACAGGGCGACATCTCAGCCCCAGCATTTT
NA	TRBJ2-7	TRBV6-5	NA	CASSYSPTPRSYEQYF	TGTGCCAGCAGTTACTCCCCGACCCCCCGTTCCTACGAGCAGTACTTC
NA	TRBJ2-7	TRBV7-9	TRBD1	CASSSRDRGHEQYF	TGTGCCAGCAGCTCCCGGGACAGGGGCCACGAGCAGTACTTC
once	TRBJ2-1	TRBV6-5	NA	CASSYSAGNNEQFF	TGTGCCAGCAGTTACTCGGCGGGGAACAATGAGCAGTTCTTC
once	TRBJ1-1	TRBV4-1	NA	CASSQVGSLPNTEAFF	TGCGCCAGCAGCCAAGTGGGCAGCCTTCCGAACACTGAAGCTTTCTTT
NA	TRBJ2-3	TRBV11-1	TRBD2	CASFSGGGTDTQYF	TGTGCCAGTTTCTCGGGGGGAGGCACAGATACGCAGTATTTT
NA	TRBJ1-3	TRBV21-1	NA	CASIGIDSGNTIYF	TGTGCCAGCATCGGAATAGACTCTGGAAACACCATATATTTT
NA	TRBJ1-6	TRBV3-1/TRBV3-2	NA	CASSQGGGGTEGSPLHF	TGTGCCAGCAGCCAAGGTGGGGGAGGGACGGAAGGTTCACCCCTCCACTTT
NA	TRBJ1-6	TRBV2	NA	CASSEMGSQNNSPLHF	TGTGCCAGCAGTGAGATGGGGTCCCAAAATAATTCACCCCTCCACTTT
NA	TRBJ2-1	TRBV15	TRBD1	CATSPLGTGSYNEQFF	TGTGCCACCAGCCCTCTGGGGACAGGAAGCTACAATGAGCAGTTCTTC